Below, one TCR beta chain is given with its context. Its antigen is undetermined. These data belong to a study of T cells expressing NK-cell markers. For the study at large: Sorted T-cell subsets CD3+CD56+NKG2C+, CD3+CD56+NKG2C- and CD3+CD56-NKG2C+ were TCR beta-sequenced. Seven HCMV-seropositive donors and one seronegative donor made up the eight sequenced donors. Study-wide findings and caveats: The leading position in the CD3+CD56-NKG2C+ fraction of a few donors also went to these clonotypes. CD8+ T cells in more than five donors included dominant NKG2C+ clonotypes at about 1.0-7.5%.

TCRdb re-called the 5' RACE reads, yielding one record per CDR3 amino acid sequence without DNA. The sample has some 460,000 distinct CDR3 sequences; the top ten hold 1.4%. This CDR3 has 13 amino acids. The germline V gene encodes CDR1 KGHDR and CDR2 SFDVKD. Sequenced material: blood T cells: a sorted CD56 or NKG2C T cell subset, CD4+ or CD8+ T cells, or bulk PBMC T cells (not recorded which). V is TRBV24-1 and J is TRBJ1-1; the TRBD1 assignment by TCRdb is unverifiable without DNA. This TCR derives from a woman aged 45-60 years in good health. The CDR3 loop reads CATSSGTPRKAFF.